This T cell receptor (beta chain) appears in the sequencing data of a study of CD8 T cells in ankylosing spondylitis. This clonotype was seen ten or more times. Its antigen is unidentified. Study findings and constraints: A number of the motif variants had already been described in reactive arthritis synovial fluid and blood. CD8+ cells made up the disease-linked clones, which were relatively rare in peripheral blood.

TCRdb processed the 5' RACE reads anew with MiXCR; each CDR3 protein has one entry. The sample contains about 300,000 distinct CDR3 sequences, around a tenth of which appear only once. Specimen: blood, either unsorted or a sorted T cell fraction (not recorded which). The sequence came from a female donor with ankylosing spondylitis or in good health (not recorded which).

CDR3 DNA: TGCAGCGTTGAGGAAAACACCGGGGAGCTGTTTTTT. Translated: CSVEENTGELFF. The chain couples TRBV29-1 to TRBJ2-2; D not certain. V lost 3 bases and J lost 2, with 4 bases in between. The CDR3 is 12 residues long. Germline V gene sequence: CDR1 SQVTM, CDR2 ANQGSEA.